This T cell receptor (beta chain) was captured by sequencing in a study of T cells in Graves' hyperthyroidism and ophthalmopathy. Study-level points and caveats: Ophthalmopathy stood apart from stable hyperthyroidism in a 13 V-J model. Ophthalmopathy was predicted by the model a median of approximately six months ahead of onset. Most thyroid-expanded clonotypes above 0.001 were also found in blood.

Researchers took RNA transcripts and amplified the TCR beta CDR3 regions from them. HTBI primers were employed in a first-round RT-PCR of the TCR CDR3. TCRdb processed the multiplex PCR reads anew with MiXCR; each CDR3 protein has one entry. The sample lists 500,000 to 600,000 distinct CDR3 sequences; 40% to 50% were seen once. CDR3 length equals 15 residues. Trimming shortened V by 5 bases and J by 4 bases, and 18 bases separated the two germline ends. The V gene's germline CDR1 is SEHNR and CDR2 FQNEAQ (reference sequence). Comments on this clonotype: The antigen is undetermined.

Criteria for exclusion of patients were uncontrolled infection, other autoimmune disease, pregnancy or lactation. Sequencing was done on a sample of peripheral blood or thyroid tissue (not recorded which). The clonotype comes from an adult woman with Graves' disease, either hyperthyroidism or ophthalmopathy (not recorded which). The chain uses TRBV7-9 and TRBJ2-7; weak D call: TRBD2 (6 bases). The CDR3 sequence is CASSGRYRETYEQYF. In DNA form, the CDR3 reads TGTGCCAGCAGCGGACGCTACCGGGAGACTTACGAGCAGTACTTC.